These 21 T cell receptor beta chains came from one sample sequenced in a study of response to subunit inactivated influenza vaccine. TCRdb reprocessed the RT-PCR reads with MiXCR, giving one entry per CDR3 protein. The table has around 570,000 distinct CDR3 sequences, roughly 8.2% seen once. The specimen was PBMCs from blood, collected roughly 24 months after vaccination. These receptors came from a man in his fifties or sixties who received an inactivated influenza vaccine.

This chain uses TRBV11-2 with TRBJ2-5; 13 bases match TRBD2. The germline CDR1 and CDR2 sequences are SGHAT and FQNNGV. The CDR3 runs to 17 residues. V dropped 5 bases and J dropped 5; count of bases not matched to a gene: 11. The CDR3 sequence: CASSNGLAGVPGETQYF. The CDR3 nucleotides are TGTGCCAGCAGCAATGGACTAGCGGGAGTCCCGGGTGAGACCCAGTACTTC.

This clonotype was seen a few times. V and J are TRBV20-1 and TRBJ1-2, with 7 bases fitting TRBD1. Looked up from germline, CDR1 is DFQATT and CDR2 is SNEGSKA (reference sequence). This CDR3 has 12 amino acids. Germline trimming cut 2 bases from V and 7 bases from J; bases unmatched to any gene: 4. CDR3 in DNA: TGCAGTGCTAGACGACAGGGTTTTGGCTACACCTTC. Its translation: CSARRQGFGYTF.

V gene TRBV20-1 combines with J gene TRBJ2-5, with a weak D call TRBD2 (5 bases). In germline, CDR1 is DFQATT, CDR2 SNEGSKA (reference sequence). The V end lost 0 bases, the J end lost 3 bases, and 11 bases lay between the germline ends. This CDR3 comprises 14 residues. This chain's CDR3 is CSARDFGREETQYF. Here the CDR3 DNA reads TGCAGTGCTAGAGACTTCGGGCGGGAAGAGACCCAGTACTTC.

This clonotype was counted between two and nine times. The rearrangement links TRBV5-4 to TRBJ2-3; the D is unclear. Germline V gene lookup returns CDR1 SGHNT and CDR2 YYREEE (reference sequence). With 1 base removed from V and 6 bases from J, the gap between germline ends came to 6 bases. The CDR3 is 12 amino acids. CDR3 coding DNA: TGTGCCAGCAGCTTGTATCTGGATACGCAGTATTTT. It codes for CASSLYLDTQYF.

The gene calls are TRBV5-1 and TRBJ2-2, with TRBD1 matching 7 bases. After removal of 0 bases from V and 4 bases from J, the junction contained 9 bases not matched to a gene. This CDR3 comprises 17 residues. CDR1 is SGHRS and CDR2 is YFSETQ in the germline V gene. CDR3 residues: CASSLAHGQVRTGELFF. CDR3 nucleotide sequence: TGCGCCAGCAGCTTGGCCCACGGACAGGTCCGCACCGGGGAGCTGTTTTTT. Based on the CDR3 plus reference TRBV5-1 and TRBJ2-2, the full variable domain is KAGVTQTPRYLIKTRGQQVTLSCSPISGHRSVSWYQQTPGQGLQFLFEYFSETQRNKGNFPGRFSGRQFSNSRSEMNVSTLELGDSALYLCASSLAHGQVRTGELFFGEGSRLTVL.

The chain combines TRBV20-1 with TRBJ2-7; perhaps D is TRBD1 or TRBD2 (5 bases each). Germline V gives CDR1 DFQATT, CDR2 SNEGSKA (reference sequence). Trimming took off 3 bases at V and 4 bases at J, with 13 bases between the two ends. This CDR3 spans 13 amino acids. In DNA, the CDR3 is TGCAGTGCTAGTGAGGGGTTCCGGTACGAGCAGTACTTC. Amino acids: CSASEGFRYEQYF.

This clonotype was observed a handful of times. Written as DNA, the CDR3 is TGCGCCAGCAGCCAAGAGCCTAGCGGGGGCTACGAGCAGTACTTC. Protein: CASSQEPSGGYEQYF. The gene calls are TRBV4-3 and TRBJ2-7; 10 bases match TRBD2. There are 15 residues in the CDR3. Germline V gene data show CDR1 as LGHNA and CDR2 as YSLEER. V was clipped by 0 bases and J by 3 bases; unmatched bases: 2.

V is TRBV5-6 and J is TRBJ1-2; D not certain. Per germline, CDR1 SGHDT and CDR2 YYEEEE. V lost 2 bases and J 3 bases, leaving 8 bases between the germline ends. The CDR3 spans 13 residues. In nucleotides, the CDR3 is TGTGCCAGCAGCTTATTCCGGGACTATGGCTACACCTTC. This encodes CASSLFRDYGYTF.

This clonotype came up many times. V and J are TRBV27 and TRBJ2-4, with D unclear. This CDR3 has 14 residues. Germline V CDR1 and CDR2: MNHEY, SMNVEV (reference sequence). With 4 bases removed from V and 6 bases from J, the gap between germline ends came to 13 bases. In nucleotides, the CDR3 is TGTGCCAGCAGTTCCACGGGTTTCGGAAACATTCAGTACTTC. Translated: CASSSTGFGNIQYF.

There are a few counts of this clonotype. This rearrangement joins TRBV28 to TRBJ2-1; perhaps TRBD2 as D (6 bases). CDR1 is MDHEN, CDR2 SYDVKM, per germline. CDR3 length: 14 amino acids. The ends were cut back, 4 bases at V and 2 bases at J, with 9 bases in the middle. CDR3 in amino acids: CASSSGTPYNEQFF. The CDR3 coding sequence is TGTGCCAGCAGTTCAGGGACTCCCTACAATGAGCAGTTCTTC.

This chain links TRBV20-1 with TRBJ2-4; 12 bases are shared with TRBD2. Germline assignment: CDR1 DFQATT and CDR2 SNEGSKA (reference sequence). The CDR3 totals 18 residues. Unmatched junction bases numbered 9, after V lost 3 bases and J lost 0 bases. DNA of the CDR3: TGCAGTGCTAGCGGTCTAGCGGGAGGGCCCTCAGCCAAAAACATTCAGTACTTC. As protein: CSASGLAGGPSAKNIQYF.

This clonotype was found a few times. The rearrangement joins TRBV20-1 to TRBJ1-3; D not resolved. This CDR3 contains 15 residues. Germline V gene data show CDR1 as DFQATT and CDR2 as SNEGSKA (reference sequence). V lost 1 base and J 4 bases, leaving 14 bases between the germline ends. CDR3 sequence: CSARAWGVWGNTIYF. The CDR3 DNA reads as TGCAGTGCTAGAGCTTGGGGTGTGTGGGGAAACACCATATATTTT.

This clonotype has a count of ten or more. The V call is TRBV3-1, the J call TRBJ2-1, with D unresolved. Germline-derived CDR1 and CDR2 are LGHDT and YNNKEL (reference sequence). The CDR3 extends over 11 amino acids. V lost 6 bases and J lost 6, with 6 bases in between. The CDR3 here is CASSILNEQFF. CDR3 in DNA: TGTGCCAGCAGTATACTCAATGAGCAGTTCTTC.

This clonotype was picked up many times. The gene calls are TRBV12-3 or TRBV12-4 and TRBJ1-5; 9 nucleotides agree with TRBD1. The trim removed 6 bases at V and 6 bases at J, leaving 9 bases unmatched. This CDR3 contains 15 residues. The CDR3 nucleotides read TGTGCCAGCAGCCTCGGGACAGGGAATAGTCAGCCCCAGCATTTT. Translating gives CASSLGTGNSQPQHF.

This clonotype was counted many times. Written as DNA, the CDR3 is TGCAGCGCCCCCGGATCCTCTTTGTCTGGAGCGGGAAGGACAGATACGCAGTATTTT. Amino acids: CSAPGSSLSGAGRTDTQYF. This chain connects TRBV29-1 to TRBJ2-3, with TRBD2 identical over 7 bases. This CDR3 is built from 19 residues. V lost 7 bases, J lost 3 bases, and 25 bases stayed unmatched. The germline gives CDR1 SQVTM, CDR2 ANQGSEA.

The CDR3, as DNA: TGCAGTGGTGGGGAGGGCCTCTCCGGGGAGCTGTTTTTT. Residues: CSGGEGLSGELFF. The chain combines TRBV20-1 with TRBJ2-2, with TRBD2 matching over 7 bases. Germline-derived CDR1 and CDR2 are DFQATT and SNEGSKA (reference sequence). The CDR3 totals 13 residues. V lost 7 bases to trimming and J lost 6 bases; unmatched junction nucleotides: 8.

The rearrangement joins TRBV20-1 to TRBJ2-1; D perhaps matches TRBD2 (7 bases). Trimming pared 0 bases from V and 7 bases from J, leaving 16 bases between. Germline-derived CDR1 and CDR2 are DFQATT and SNEGSKA (reference sequence). This CDR3 is built from 15 residues. In nucleotides, the CDR3 is TGCAGTGCTAGAGATATACTAGGGGGGGGAAATGAGCAGTTCTTC. It specifies CSARDILGGGNEQFF.

The CDR3: CASSTRGDTQYF. As DNA, the CDR3 is TGTGCCAGCAGCACTCGGGGCGATACGCAGTATTTT. The J gene is TRBJ2-3, the V gene TRBV11-2; the D call may be TRBD1 or TRBD2 (5 bases each). Germline V gene sequence: CDR1 SGHAT, CDR2 FQNNGV. The CDR3 runs to 12 residues. The V end was cut by 5 bases, the J end by 6 bases, with 9 bases between.

The chain carries TRBV5-1 and TRBJ1-1; the match to TRBD1 covers 7 bases. V trimming: 4 bases; J trimming: 6 bases; junction bases outside the gene matches: 9. This CDR3 has 14 amino acids. Germline V lookup: CDR1 SGHRS, CDR2 YFSETQ. CDR3: CASSPSGTEAEAFF. DNA of the CDR3: TGCGCCAGCAGCCCATCCGGGACAGAGGCTGAAGCTTTCTTT.

The rearrangement joins TRBV18 to TRBJ1-1; 11 bases line up with TRBD1. Germline V CDR1 and CDR2: KGHSH, LQKENI. With V trimmed by 3 bases and J by 0 bases, 6 bases remained unmatched. This CDR3 is 17 amino acids long. DNA of the CDR3: TGTGCCAGCTCACCGGACAGGGGGCCCCTCATGAACACTGAAGCTTTCTTT. This translates into CASSPDRGPLMNTEAFF.

The chain is built from TRBV13 and TRBJ2-2, with no clear D. The ends were cut back, 7 bases at V and 4 bases at J, with 16 bases in the middle. In germline, CDR1 is PRHDT, CDR2 FYEKMQ (reference sequence). This CDR3 has 15 amino acids. CDR3 in DNA: TGTGCCAGCATTCGTCAAAGTAGGAGCACCGGGGAGCTGTTTTTT. This sequence encodes CASIRQSRSTGELFF.